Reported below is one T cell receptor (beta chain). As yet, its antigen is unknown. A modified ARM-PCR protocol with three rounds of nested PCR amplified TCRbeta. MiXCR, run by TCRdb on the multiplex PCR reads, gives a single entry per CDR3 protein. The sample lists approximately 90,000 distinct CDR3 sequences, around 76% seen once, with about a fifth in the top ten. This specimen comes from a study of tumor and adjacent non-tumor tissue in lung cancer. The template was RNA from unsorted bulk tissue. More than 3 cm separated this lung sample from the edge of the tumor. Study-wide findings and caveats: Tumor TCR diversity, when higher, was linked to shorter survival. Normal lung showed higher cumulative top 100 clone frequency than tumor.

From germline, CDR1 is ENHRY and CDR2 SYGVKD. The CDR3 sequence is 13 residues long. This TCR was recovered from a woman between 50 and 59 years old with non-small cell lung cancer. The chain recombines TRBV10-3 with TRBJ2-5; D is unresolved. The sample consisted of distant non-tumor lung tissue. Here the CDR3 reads CAARKGLQETQYF. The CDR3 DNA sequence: TGTGCTGCAAGAAAAGGCTTACAAGAGACCCAGTACTTC.